Following are 16 T cell receptor beta chains from one sample sequenced in a study of patients and donors after allogeneic stem cell transplantation. TCRdb reprocessed the RT-PCR reads via MiXCR and lists one record per CDR3 protein. This sample has hundreds of thousands of distinct CDR3 sequences, with roughly 17% found just once. The specimen was blood, either unsorted or a sorted T cell fraction (not recorded which). All receptors derive from a human donor who was either an allogeneic HSCT recipient or a stem cell or donor lymphocyte infusion donor (not recorded which). It is not recorded whose cells these are; they may come from a transplant donor.

The chain joins TRBV12-3 or TRBV12-4 to TRBJ2-1; a weak D match, TRBD1 (5 bases). The CDR3 has 14 residues. V was trimmed by 7 bases and J by 5 bases, leaving 15 bases between them. In nucleotides, the CDR3 is TGTGCCAGCAACAAAAGGGGTTTTAACAATGAGCAGTTCTTC. Translated, it gives CASNKRGFNNEQFF.

This clonotype was picked up a small number of times. The chain links TRBV6-5 to TRBJ1-1; D remains ambiguous. V shed 2 bases and J shed 1 base, with 5 bases lying between them. Germline values: CDR1 MNHEY, CDR2 SVGAGI. CDR3 length: 13 residues. The CDR3 bases are TGTGCCAGCAGTTACCCAGGGAACACTGAAGCTTTCTTT. It encodes CASSYPGNTEAFF.

This clonotype was detected only a few times. The chain uses TRBV7-9 and TRBJ2-7; 10 bases map to TRBD1. The ends lost 5 bases at V and 5 bases at J; junction bases unmatched: 9. The CDR3 is 15 amino acids. Germline CDR1 and CDR2: SEHNR and FQNEAQ (reference sequence). This CDR3 reads CASSHTGTGVNEQYF. The CDR3 nucleotides read TGTGCCAGCAGCCATACCGGGACAGGGGTTAACGAGCAGTACTTC.

The chain is built from TRBV18 and TRBJ1-1; 9 bases match TRBD1. V trimming: 0 bases; J trimming: 5 bases; junction bases outside the gene matches: 7. The length of the CDR3 is 16 residues. The germline V gene has CDR1 KGHSH and CDR2 LQKENI. CDR3 nucleotide sequence: TGTGCCAGCTCACCACCAACAGGGGGCGAAGGGACTGAAGCTTTCTTT. It is translated as CASSPPTGGEGTEAFF.

There are many counts of this clonotype. This CDR3 is CSVEDTLGVVGEQFF. CDR3 nucleotides: TGCAGCGTTGAAGACACCTTGGGGGTTGTCGGTGAGCAGTTCTTC. The gene calls are TRBV29-1 and TRBJ2-1; D may correspond to TRBD1 or TRBD2 (5 bases each). V lost 0 bases to trimming and J lost 9 bases, with 18 bases between them. There are 15 residues in the CDR3. Germline-derived CDR1 and CDR2 are SQVTM and ANQGSEA.

This clonotype was counted between two and nine times. The rearrangement uses TRBV6-5 and TRBJ2-5; D is unresolved. The CDR3 sequence is 16 residues long. The V gene lost 0 bases and the J gene lost 4 bases, with 15 bases spanning the gap. Germline V gene data show CDR1 as MNHEY and CDR2 as SVGAGI. The CDR3: CASSYSSRADRETQYF. In DNA form, the CDR3 reads TGTGCCAGCAGTTACTCGAGTAGGGCTGATAGAGAGACCCAGTACTTC.

The table lists this clonotype with many counts. The J gene is TRBJ2-7, the V gene TRBV5-1; TRBD2 might be the D (6 bases). Deletions cut 0 bases from V and 4 bases from J, with 11 bases between. Germline assignment: CDR1 SGHRS and CDR2 YFSETQ. This CDR3 has 14 amino acids. CDR3 residues: CASSLDRAGYEQYF. CDR3 in DNA: TGCGCCAGCAGCTTGGACCGAGCGGGTTACGAGCAGTACTTC.

The chain combines TRBV30 with TRBJ1-2, with TRBD1 identical over 9 bases. CDR1 and CDR2 (germline): GTSNPN, SVGIG (reference sequence). The ends lost 2 bases at V and 1 base at J; junction bases unmatched: 2. CDR3 length equals 14 residues. CDR3 region: CAWSWTGDNYGYTF. Here the CDR3 DNA reads TGTGCCTGGAGTTGGACAGGGGATAACTATGGCTACACCTTC.

The sample holds a few counts of this clonotype. This sequence joins TRBV10-3 and TRBJ2-3; 12 bases line up with TRBD2. CDR1 and CDR2 (germline): ENHRY, SYGVKD. J lost 2 bases, V lost 4 bases, and 4 bases had no gene match. The CDR3 is made up of 16 amino acids. CDR3 bases: TGTGCCATCAGTGCACTAGCGGGGGGTTACACAGATACGCAGTATTTT. The encoded protein is CAISALAGGYTDTQYF.

This clonotype was seen a handful of times. V and J are TRBV6-1 and TRBJ1-4; D is uncertain. Trimming pared 7 bases from V and 2 bases from J, leaving 11 bases between. The CDR3 spans 14 residues. CDR1 and CDR2 (germline): MNHNS, SASEGT. CDR3 amino acids: CASTSLGTNEKLFF. The CDR3 DNA reads as TGTGCCAGCACCTCTTTGGGCACTAATGAAAAACTGTTTTTT.

This clonotype was found a few times. The chain carries TRBV24-1 and TRBJ1-2; TRBD1 aligns across 10 bases. This CDR3 region has 14 residues. V shed 7 bases and J 8 bases; nucleotides not matched to a gene: 9. The germline CDR1 and CDR2 sequences are KGHDR and SFDVKD. In DNA form, the CDR3 reads TGTGCCACCAGCGACAGGACAGGGGGGGACGGCTACACCTTC. It translates to CATSDRTGGDGYTF.

This clonotype was seen a handful of times. The chain recombines TRBV7-2 with TRBJ1-1; D is undetermined. The CDR3 is 12 residues long. Trimming pared 2 bases from V and 3 bases from J, leaving 4 bases between. Germline V gene data show CDR1 as SGHTA and CDR2 as FQGNSA. In DNA form, the CDR3 reads TGTGCCAGCAGCTTAAAGTACACTGAAGCTTTCTTT. This translates into CASSLKYTEAFF.

This clonotype was counted between two and nine times. The chain is built from TRBV27 and TRBJ2-7, with D possibly TRBD1 on 7 matching bases. The CDR3 spans 15 residues. Trimming left V 3 bases short and J 2 bases short, with 14 bases between. CDR1 is MNHEY, CDR2 SMNVEV, per germline (reference sequence). CDR3 DNA sequence: TGTGCCAGCAGTTTGGAGGGGGCGGGAACCTACGAGCAGTACTTC. Translated, it gives CASSLEGAGTYEQYF.

V gene TRBV9 combines with J gene TRBJ2-1, with no clear D. The V gene's germline CDR1 is SGDLS and CDR2 YYNGEE. Trimming took off 0 bases at V and 2 bases at J, with 6 bases between the two ends. CDR3 length: 14 residues. The CDR3 spells CASSVADPYNEQFF. The CDR3 nucleotides are TGTGCCAGCAGCGTAGCCGATCCCTACAATGAGCAGTTCTTC.

This clonotype was counted only a few times. The genes are TRBV15 and TRBJ1-2; weak D call: TRBD1 (5 bases). The CDR3 has 13 residues. Trimming cost V 1 base and J 8 bases, with 11 bases left between them. Germline-derived CDR1 and CDR2 are LNHNV and YYDKDF (reference sequence). This chain's CDR3 is CATSRVVRGGYTF. The DNA for the CDR3 is TGTGCCACCAGCAGAGTGGTGAGGGGAGGCTACACCTTC.

This clonotype appeared a few times. The genes are TRBV2 and TRBJ1-1, with 7 bases identical to TRBD1. The germline gives CDR1 SNHLY, CDR2 FYNNEI. The CDR3 has 13 residues. V dropped 7 bases and J dropped 3; count of bases not matched to a gene: 5. The chain's CDR3 is CASKKGADTEAFF. CDR3 DNA: TGTGCCAGCAAAAAGGGGGCGGACACTGAAGCTTTCTTT.